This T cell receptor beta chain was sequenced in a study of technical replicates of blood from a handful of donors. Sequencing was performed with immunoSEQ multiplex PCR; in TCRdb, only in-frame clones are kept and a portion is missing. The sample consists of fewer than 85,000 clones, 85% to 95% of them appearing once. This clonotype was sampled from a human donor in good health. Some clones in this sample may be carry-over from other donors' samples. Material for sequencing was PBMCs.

The CDR3 coding sequence is TGCGCCAGCAGCTTCGGAGAGACCCAGTACTTC. Protein: CASSFGETQYF. The rearrangement joins TRBV5-1 to TRBJ2-5; unclear D gene. The CDR3 runs 11 residues. CDR1 is SGHRS and CDR2 is YFSETQ in the germline V gene. The V and J ends lost 2 bases and 4 bases respectively, with 3 bases between them. The complete variable domain, with remaining parts taken from reference TRBV5-1 and TRBJ2-5, reads KAGVTQTPRYLIKTRGQQVTLSCSPISGHRSVSWYQQTPGQGLQFLFEYFSETQRNKGNFPGRFSGRQFSNSRSEMNVSTLELGDSALYLCASSFGETQYFGPGTRLLVL.